This T cell receptor (beta chain) was documented in a study of blood T cell repertoires in COVID-19. On the study more broadly: Acute and convalescent COVID-19 specimens originated in the United States, Italy and Spain. PBMCs, B-cell-depleted T cells, or T cells were the source of the cDNA or gDNA that made up the material.

CDR1 and CDR2 (germline): MNHNS, SASEGT. Trimming left V 0 bases short and J 8 bases short, with 20 bases between. The CDR3 sequence is 17 residues long. Per the authors' pipeline: Reference gene primer amplification yielded estimated nucleated cell counts. Profiled with immunoSEQ multiplex PCR; TCRdb holds only in-frame clones, not every one. From that table come the V and J calls and clone size; the DNA was used to work out D and trimming. The table includes about 59,000 clones, around 92% detected once. The sequenced sample consisted of peripheral blood. This receptor was obtained from a human donor in a cohort sampled during active COVID-19. This sequence joins TRBV6-1 and TRBJ1-5, with D perhaps TRBD1 (6 bases). The CDR3 region is CASSEARGQGSYEPQHF. The CDR3 bases are TGTGCCAGCAGTGAAGCACGAGGGCAGGGGAGTTACGAGCCCCAGCATTTT.